Listed here is a single TCR beta chain. Its antigen is undetermined. Trimming cost V 5 bases and J 4 bases; bases outside gene matches: 4. Germline lookup yields CDR1 LNHDA and CDR2 SQIVND (reference sequence). This CDR3 has 13 residues. The PCR had 60 Vbeta and 13 Jbeta primers. The assay was immunoSEQ multiplex PCR, and TCRdb's table has in-frame clones only and misses some. This sample yields about 98,000 clones, of which 80% to 90% are seen a single time; over 1.1% belongs to the top ten. The data were taken from a study of cytomegalovirus exposure and HLA in healthy donors. Study observations and caveats: Previously analyzed data showed that most TCR beta V segments were productive at a frequency of about 87% or about 30%. Roughly uniform depth of sequencing across donors was assumed in presence/absence analyses. Among donors in an Asian-associated ancestry cluster, a later analysis reportedly found fewer N-insertions than the roughly 700-donor mean. In a later analysis, parvovirus B19, influenza, CMV and Epstein-Barr virus appeared linked to several top co-occurrence clusters.

This sequence was found in a man aged 35-49 years in good health and CMV-seronegative. The chain uses TRBV19 and TRBJ1-1, with TRBD1 matching over 7 bases. The sequencing input was PBMCs. The CDR3 protein is CASSDRVLTEAFF. DNA of the CDR3: TGTGCCAGTAGTGACAGGGTCCTCACTGAAGCTTTCTTT.